This is a list of T cell receptor beta chains from one sample in a study of T cells after yellow fever vaccination. TCRdb re-analysed the 5' RACE reads in MiXCR, keeping a single row per CDR3 protein. The table has approximately 170,000 distinct CDR3 sequences, around 10% seen once. The source was CD8+ T cells sorted from PBMCs, collected 15 days after the yellow fever booster vaccination. The receptors were gathered from a young man who received the YFV17D yellow fever vaccine. Each CDR3 is given with its conserved first and last residue. Each record gives: J gene, D gene, clone size, V gene, CDR3 DNA, CDR3 protein. A D gene is named only where the DNA matches it firmly. The size of a clone is reported for some rows only, either as once, few or many, or as a class for expanded clones.

j_call: TRBJ1-1; d_call: NA; clone_size: few; v_call: TRBV4-1; cdr3_nt: TGCGCCAGCAGCCAAGGGGTGAGCTACCCGAACACTGAAGCTTTCTTT; cdr3_aa: CASSQGVSYPNTEAFF
j_call: TRBJ1-2; d_call: NA; clone_size: NA; v_call: TRBV6-5; cdr3_nt: TGTGCCAGCAGTTTACCGGGACATCTTGGCTACACCTTC; cdr3_aa: CASSLPGHLGYTF
j_call: TRBJ2-7; d_call: NA; clone_size: few; v_call: TRBV5-4; cdr3_nt: TGTGCCAGCAGCACGCTCAACCGGGGACGTTACGAGCAGTACTTC; cdr3_aa: CASSTLNRGRYEQYF
j_call: TRBJ1-1; d_call: NA; clone_size: many; v_call: TRBV29-1; cdr3_nt: TGCAGCGTTGTTGTGAACACTGAAGCTTTCTTT; cdr3_aa: CSVVVNTEAFF
j_call: TRBJ2-7; d_call: NA; clone_size: NA; v_call: TRBV5-1; cdr3_nt: TGCGCCAGCAGCTTCGGCTCTGGGGGGTCCTACGAGCAGTACTTC; cdr3_aa: CASSFGSGGSYEQYF
j_call: TRBJ2-1; d_call: TRBD1; clone_size: NA; v_call: TRBV4-3; cdr3_nt: TGCGCCAGCAGCCAAGATAGTGGGGGACAGGGGGCTTCTGAGCAGTTCTTC; cdr3_aa: CASSQDSGGQGASEQFF
j_call: TRBJ2-1; d_call: TRBD2; clone_size: many; v_call: TRBV7-9; cdr3_nt: TGTGCCAGCAGCTTTGGAGCGGGGGTCAATGAGCAGTTCTTC; cdr3_aa: CASSFGAGVNEQFF
j_call: TRBJ2-5; d_call: NA; clone_size: few; v_call: TRBV5-1; cdr3_nt: TGCGCCAGCACGAGGGAAGACGAAGAGACCCAGTACTTC; cdr3_aa: CASTREDEETQYF
j_call: TRBJ2-1; d_call: NA; clone_size: many; v_call: TRBV6-2/TRBV6-3; cdr3_nt: TGTGCCAGCAGTTACATCGGTCCATACAATGAGCAGTTCTTC; cdr3_aa: CASSYIGPYNEQFF
j_call: TRBJ2-2; d_call: NA; clone_size: few; v_call: TRBV6-5; cdr3_nt: TGTGCCAGCAGGGTTACGGACACTTACACCGGGGAGCTGTTTTTT; cdr3_aa: CASRVTDTYTGELFF
j_call: TRBJ1-5; d_call: NA; clone_size: few; v_call: TRBV4-1; cdr3_nt: TGCGCCAGCAGCCAAGGAGTCCAGGGAAATCGGCCCCAGCATTTT; cdr3_aa: CASSQGVQGNRPQHF
j_call: TRBJ2-1; d_call: TRBD2; clone_size: few; v_call: TRBV12-3/TRBV12-4; cdr3_nt: TGTGCCAGCAGCTCGGGGACTAGCCGTCACAATGAGCAGTTCTTC; cdr3_aa: CASSSGTSRHNEQFF
j_call: TRBJ2-3; d_call: NA; clone_size: few; v_call: TRBV28; cdr3_nt: TGTGCCAGCAGTTTACGCCGGGTGGACGGAATCACAGATACGCAGTATTTT; cdr3_aa: CASSLRRVDGITDTQYF
j_call: TRBJ1-5; d_call: NA; clone_size: few; v_call: TRBV6-2/TRBV6-3; cdr3_nt: TGTGCCAGCAGACCCGGACGGGGGAGCAATCAGCCCCAGCATTTT; cdr3_aa: CASRPGRGSNQPQHF
j_call: TRBJ1-4; d_call: NA; clone_size: many; v_call: TRBV3-1; cdr3_nt: TGTGCCAGCAGCCAAGATTCGCAGGATACTGAAAAACTGTTTTTT; cdr3_aa: CASSQDSQDTEKLFF
j_call: TRBJ2-4; d_call: NA; clone_size: few; v_call: TRBV11-2; cdr3_nt: TGTGCCAGCAGCCCCCGGGCCATAGCCAAAAACATTCAGTACTTC; cdr3_aa: CASSPRAIAKNIQYF
j_call: TRBJ2-1; d_call: TRBD2; clone_size: NA; v_call: TRBV9; cdr3_nt: TGTGCCAGCAGCGCCGGGGGGACCTACAATGAGCAGTTCTTC; cdr3_aa: CASSAGGTYNEQFF
j_call: TRBJ2-1; d_call: NA; clone_size: few; v_call: TRBV27; cdr3_nt: TGTGCCAGCAGTCTCGGGCCCGGCTCCTACAATGAGCAGTTCTTC; cdr3_aa: CASSLGPGSYNEQFF
j_call: TRBJ2-7; d_call: TRBD1; clone_size: NA; v_call: TRBV5-1; cdr3_nt: TGCGCCAGCGCCCTTCCGGGACAGGGCGATTACGAGCAGTACTTC; cdr3_aa: CASALPGQGDYEQYF
j_call: TRBJ1-4; d_call: TRBD1; clone_size: few; v_call: TRBV4-1; cdr3_nt: TGCGCCAGCAGCCAAGCCGGGACAGTACATAATGAAAAACTGTTTTTT; cdr3_aa: CASSQAGTVHNEKLFF
j_call: TRBJ2-7; d_call: NA; clone_size: few; v_call: TRBV9; cdr3_nt: TGTGCCAGCAGCGTAGGTATGGCCTTTGGGGAGCAGTACTTC; cdr3_aa: CASSVGMAFGEQYF
j_call: TRBJ1-6; d_call: NA; clone_size: NA; v_call: TRBV5-5; cdr3_nt: TGTGCCAGCAGCTGGACTCAGGGTTCACCCCTCCACTTT; cdr3_aa: CASSWTQGSPLHF
j_call: TRBJ2-1; d_call: NA; clone_size: few; v_call: TRBV4-1; cdr3_nt: TGCGCCAGCAGCCCCCGGGGACCCCGCTCCTACAATGAGCAGTTCTTC; cdr3_aa: CASSPRGPRSYNEQFF
j_call: TRBJ2-4; d_call: TRBD1; clone_size: NA; v_call: TRBV7-2; cdr3_nt: TGTGCCAGCAGCTCACTCGACAGGGGGACAGCCAAAAACATTCAGTACTTC; cdr3_aa: CASSSLDRGTAKNIQYF
j_call: TRBJ2-1; d_call: NA; clone_size: few; v_call: TRBV9; cdr3_nt: TGTGCCAGCAGCGTAGAGGGGGGCTCCCTTTACAATGAGCAGTTCTTC; cdr3_aa: CASSVEGGSLYNEQFF
j_call: TRBJ2-7; d_call: NA; clone_size: few; v_call: TRBV6-2/TRBV6-3; cdr3_nt: TGTGCCAGCAGTTACTTTCGGGACGTTAGCTCCTACGAGCAGTACTTC; cdr3_aa: CASSYFRDVSSYEQYF
j_call: TRBJ2-2; d_call: TRBD2; clone_size: NA; v_call: TRBV5-1; cdr3_nt: TGCGCCAGCAGCCCCACTAGCGGGGGGCTAACCGGGGAGCTGTTTTTT; cdr3_aa: CASSPTSGGLTGELFF
j_call: TRBJ2-7; d_call: NA; clone_size: many; v_call: TRBV7-9; cdr3_nt: TGTGCCAGCAGCTTGGCAGGACCCTACGAGCAGTACTTC; cdr3_aa: CASSLAGPYEQYF
j_call: TRBJ2-1; d_call: NA; clone_size: NA; v_call: TRBV19; cdr3_nt: TGTGCCAGTAGTATAGGCTTTCCCCCGGGACTCACCTACAATGAGCAGTTCTTC; cdr3_aa: CASSIGFPPGLTYNEQFF
j_call: TRBJ2-1; d_call: NA; clone_size: NA; v_call: TRBV12-3/TRBV12-4; cdr3_nt: TGTGCCAGCAGCCGGGTCGGGCAGCACGGTGAGCAGTTCTTC; cdr3_aa: CASSRVGQHGEQFF
j_call: TRBJ1-2; d_call: NA; clone_size: NA; v_call: TRBV4-1; cdr3_nt: TGCGCCAGCAGCCAGCAGGGGCACTATGGCTACACCTTC; cdr3_aa: CASSQQGHYGYTF
j_call: TRBJ2-3; d_call: TRBD2; clone_size: few; v_call: TRBV13; cdr3_nt: TGTGCCAGCAGCTTTAGCGGGGGGCCAGATACGCAGTATTTT; cdr3_aa: CASSFSGGPDTQYF
j_call: TRBJ1-1; d_call: NA; clone_size: NA; v_call: TRBV2; cdr3_nt: TGTGCCAGCAGTGCACCCGGACAGCACACTGAAGCTTTCTTT; cdr3_aa: CASSAPGQHTEAFF
j_call: TRBJ1-3; d_call: NA; clone_size: many; v_call: TRBV6-6; cdr3_nt: TGTGCCAGCAGTTACTCAGGGGCGGGAAACACCATATATTTT; cdr3_aa: CASSYSGAGNTIYF
j_call: TRBJ2-5; d_call: NA; clone_size: few; v_call: TRBV20-1; cdr3_nt: TGCAGTGCCGAGCCGGAGGTAGGGGAGACCCAGTACTTC; cdr3_aa: CSAEPEVGETQYF
j_call: TRBJ1-1; d_call: TRBD1; clone_size: NA; v_call: TRBV7-2; cdr3_nt: TGTGCCAGCAGCTCTGGGACAGGGCGGGGGACTGAAGCTTTCTTT; cdr3_aa: CASSSGTGRGTEAFF
j_call: TRBJ1-5; d_call: NA; clone_size: few; v_call: TRBV10-3; cdr3_nt: TGTGCCATCAGTGAGTCAGGAGCGGGTCAGCCCCAGCATTTT; cdr3_aa: CAISESGAGQPQHF
j_call: TRBJ1-4; d_call: NA; clone_size: few; v_call: TRBV6-6; cdr3_nt: TGTGCCAGCTCTCCAGGTGAAAAACTGTTTTTT; cdr3_aa: CASSPGEKLFF
j_call: TRBJ1-1; d_call: NA; clone_size: NA; v_call: TRBV19; cdr3_nt: TGTGCCAGTAGTACGGCAGGGGACACTGAAGCTTTCTTT; cdr3_aa: CASSTAGDTEAFF
j_call: TRBJ1-6; d_call: TRBD1; clone_size: NA; v_call: TRBV6-5; cdr3_nt: TGTGCCAGCGCGTACAGGGGATATTCACCCCTCCACTTT; cdr3_aa: CASAYRGYSPLHF
j_call: TRBJ1-2; d_call: NA; clone_size: few; v_call: TRBV19; cdr3_nt: TGTGCCAGTAGCCCGACAGGCGCTTCTAACTATGGCTACACCTTC; cdr3_aa: CASSPTGASNYGYTF
j_call: TRBJ2-3; d_call: NA; clone_size: many; v_call: TRBV15; cdr3_nt: TGTGCCACCAGCAGAGTCCGCACAGATACGCAGTATTTT; cdr3_aa: CATSRVRTDTQYF
j_call: TRBJ2-7; d_call: NA; clone_size: NA; v_call: TRBV6-2/TRBV6-3; cdr3_nt: TGTGCCAGCAGTTACGGGGTTGAGCGCGAGCAGTACTTC; cdr3_aa: CASSYGVEREQYF